The sequence of this T cell receptor beta chain was determined in a study of Ad26.COV2.S vaccination and SARS-CoV-2 variants. V gave up 0 bases and J gave up 0 bases, with 8 bases separating them. CDR1 is MNHEY, CDR2 SVGEGT, per germline. The CDR3 has 15 residues. This clone has just one count. Clones were read by immunoSEQ multiplex PCR, and TCRdb kept only the in-frame ones, dropping some. The repertoire holds 350,000 to 500,000 clones, with roughly nine tenths as singletons. Documented treatment: roughly 20 received Ad26.COV2.S at low or high dose, single or two shots; 5 received placebo; per-sample allocation not given. Specimen acquisition occurred on day 63 following the initial vaccine or placebo injection.

The gene calls are TRBV6-2 or TRBV6-3 and TRBJ1-1; the D is unclear. The material was peripheral blood, obtained in a trial of Ad26.COV2.S vaccine versus placebo. The source of this sequence is a person aged 18-60 years who received the Ad26.COV2.S COVID-19 vaccine or a placebo. DNA of the CDR3: TGTGCCAGCAGTTACTCGACTCAGATGAACACTGAAGCTTTCTTT. Encoded protein: CASSYSTQMNTEAFF.